This T cell receptor (beta chain) was sequenced for a study of T cells in Graves' hyperthyroidism and ophthalmopathy. Turning to the study itself: Peripheral blood sampling occurred at initial diagnosis, before any treatment. Overall study findings and caveats: Blood samples included most of the expanded thyroid clonotypes exceeding 0.001.

Comment on this clonotype: Its specificity is not known.

Uncontrolled infections, other autoimmune diseases, pregnancy or lactation led to exclusion of patients. The V and J ends lost 6 bases and 0 bases respectively, with 18 bases between them. Germline loops: CDR1 LNHDA, CDR2 SQIVND (reference sequence). This CDR3 comprises 17 residues. There were TCR beta CDR3 regions amplified from RNA transcripts. The HTBI primer set drove a first-round RT-PCR of the TCR CDR3. One entry per CDR3 protein, called by TCRdb with MiXCR from the multiplex PCR reads. The data show 310,000 or so distinct CDR3 sequences, 15% to 20% seen once. This TCR came from a woman aged 60-75 years with Graves' ophthalmopathy. Sequenced: blood. The chain couples TRBV19 to TRBJ1-3, with D perhaps matching TRBD1 (6 bases). DNA of the CDR3: TGTGCCAGTAGAAAGGGGGAACAGCATACCTCTGGAAACACCATATATTTT. It codes for CASRKGEQHTSGNTIYF.